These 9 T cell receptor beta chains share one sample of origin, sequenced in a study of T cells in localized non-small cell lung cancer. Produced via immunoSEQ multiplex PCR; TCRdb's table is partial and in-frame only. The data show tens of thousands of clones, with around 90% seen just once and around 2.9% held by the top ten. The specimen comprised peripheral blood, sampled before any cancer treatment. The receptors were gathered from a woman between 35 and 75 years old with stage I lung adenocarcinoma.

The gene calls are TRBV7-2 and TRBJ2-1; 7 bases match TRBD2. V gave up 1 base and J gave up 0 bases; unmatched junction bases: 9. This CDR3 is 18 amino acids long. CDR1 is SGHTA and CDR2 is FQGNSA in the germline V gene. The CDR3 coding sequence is TGTGCCAGCAGCTTAGATCAGGGAGGGAGCAGCTCCTACAATGAGCAGTTCTTC. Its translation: CASSLDQGGSSSYNEQFF.

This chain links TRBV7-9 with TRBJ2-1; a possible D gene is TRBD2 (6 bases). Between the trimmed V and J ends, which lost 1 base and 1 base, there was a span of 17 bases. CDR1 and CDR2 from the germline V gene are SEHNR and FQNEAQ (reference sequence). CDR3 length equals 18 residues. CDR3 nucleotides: TGTGCCAGCAGCTTAGAGCCCCGGGGGATGATATCCTACAATGAGCAGTTCTTC. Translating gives CASSLEPRGMISYNEQFF.

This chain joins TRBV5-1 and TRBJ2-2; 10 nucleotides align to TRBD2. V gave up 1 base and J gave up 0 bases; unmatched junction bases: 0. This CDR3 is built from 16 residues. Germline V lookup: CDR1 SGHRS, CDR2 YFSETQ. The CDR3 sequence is CASSLLAGANTGELFF. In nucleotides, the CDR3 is TGCGCCAGCAGCTTGCTAGCGGGGGCGAACACCGGGGAGCTGTTTTTT.

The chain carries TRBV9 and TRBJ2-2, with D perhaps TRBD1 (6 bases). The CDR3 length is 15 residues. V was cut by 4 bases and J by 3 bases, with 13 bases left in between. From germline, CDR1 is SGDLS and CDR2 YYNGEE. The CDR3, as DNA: TGTGCCAGCAGCCTGGAGACAGGTGACACCGGGGAGCTGTTTTTT. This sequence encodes CASSLETGDTGELFF.

CDR3 sequence (DNA): TGTGCCAGCAGCCCAATGGCGGGAGCGCCTAACGAGCAGTACTTC. Protein: CASSPMAGAPNEQYF. The chain is built from TRBV7-3 and TRBJ2-7; 7 bases line up with TRBD2. Germline CDR1 SGHTA, CDR2 FQGTGA. The CDR3 consists of 15 residues. J was trimmed by 5 bases and V by 5 bases; bases with no gene match: 12.

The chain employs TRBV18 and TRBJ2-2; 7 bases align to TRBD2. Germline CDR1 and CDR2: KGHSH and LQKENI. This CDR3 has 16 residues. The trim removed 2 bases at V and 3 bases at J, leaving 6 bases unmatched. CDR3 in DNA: TGTGCCAGCTCACCAGCTCGACTAGCCCACACCGGGGAGCTGTTTTTT. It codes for CASSPARLAHTGELFF.

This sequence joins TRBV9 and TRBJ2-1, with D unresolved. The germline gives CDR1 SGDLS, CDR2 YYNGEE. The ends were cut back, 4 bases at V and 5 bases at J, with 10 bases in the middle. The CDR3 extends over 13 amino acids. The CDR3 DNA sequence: TGTGCCAGCAGCTTGGGGTTAAACAATGAGCAGTTCTTC. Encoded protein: CASSLGLNNEQFF.

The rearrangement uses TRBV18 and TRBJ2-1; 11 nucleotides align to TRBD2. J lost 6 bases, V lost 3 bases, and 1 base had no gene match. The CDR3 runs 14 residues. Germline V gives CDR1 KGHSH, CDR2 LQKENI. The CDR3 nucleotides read TGTGCCAGCTCACCCCTAGCGGGGGGCAATGAGCAGTTCTTC. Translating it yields CASSPLAGGNEQFF.

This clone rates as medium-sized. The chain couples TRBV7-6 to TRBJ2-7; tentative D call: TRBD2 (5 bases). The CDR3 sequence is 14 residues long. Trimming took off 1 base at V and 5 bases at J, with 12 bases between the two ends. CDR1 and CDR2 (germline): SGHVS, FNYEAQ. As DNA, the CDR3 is TGTGCCAGCAGCTTAGGGCTAGCTGAACACGAGCAGTACTTC. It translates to CASSLGLAEHEQYF.